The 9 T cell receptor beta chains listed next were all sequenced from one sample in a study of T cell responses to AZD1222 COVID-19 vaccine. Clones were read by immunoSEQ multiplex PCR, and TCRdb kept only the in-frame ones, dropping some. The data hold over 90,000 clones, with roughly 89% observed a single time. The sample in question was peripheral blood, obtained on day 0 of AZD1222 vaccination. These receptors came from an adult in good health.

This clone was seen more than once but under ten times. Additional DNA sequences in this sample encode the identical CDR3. CDR3 loop: CATLRAPYEQYF. CDR3 DNA sequence: TGTGCCACCCTCAGGGCACCCTACGAGCAGTACTTC. This sequence joins TRBV6-5 and TRBJ2-7; possible D gene TRBD1, 5 bases. This CDR3 is built from 12 residues. The V end lost 10 bases, the J end lost 2 bases, and 12 bases lay between the germline ends. Germline CDR1 and CDR2: MNHEY and SVGAGI.

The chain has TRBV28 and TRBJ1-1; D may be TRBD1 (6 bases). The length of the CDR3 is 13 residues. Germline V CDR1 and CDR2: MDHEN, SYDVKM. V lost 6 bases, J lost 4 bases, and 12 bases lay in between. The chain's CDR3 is CASRGTGSTEAFF. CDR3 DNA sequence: TGTGCCAGCAGGGGAACAGGGAGCACTGAAGCTTTCTTT. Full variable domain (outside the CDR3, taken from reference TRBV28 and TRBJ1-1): DVKVTQSSRYLVKRTGEKVFLECVQDMDHENMFWYRQDPGLGLRLIYFSYDVKMKEKGDIPEGYSVSREKKERFSLILESASTNQTSMYLCASRGTGSTEAFFGQGTRLTVV.

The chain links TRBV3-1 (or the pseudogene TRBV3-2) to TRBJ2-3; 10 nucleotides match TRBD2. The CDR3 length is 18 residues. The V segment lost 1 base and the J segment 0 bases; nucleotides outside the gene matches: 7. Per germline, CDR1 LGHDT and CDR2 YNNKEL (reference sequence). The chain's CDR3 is CASSQGLAGATSTDTQYF. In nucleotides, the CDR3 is TGTGCCAGCAGCCAAGGGCTAGCGGGAGCGACAAGCACAGATACGCAGTATTTT.

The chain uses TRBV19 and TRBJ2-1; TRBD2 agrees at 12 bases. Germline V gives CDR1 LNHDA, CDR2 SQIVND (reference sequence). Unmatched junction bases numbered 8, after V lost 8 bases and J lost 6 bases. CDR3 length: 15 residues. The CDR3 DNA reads TGTGCCAGTGCCTTCGGGACTAGCGGGTTCAATGAGCAGTTCTTC. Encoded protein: CASAFGTSGFNEQFF.

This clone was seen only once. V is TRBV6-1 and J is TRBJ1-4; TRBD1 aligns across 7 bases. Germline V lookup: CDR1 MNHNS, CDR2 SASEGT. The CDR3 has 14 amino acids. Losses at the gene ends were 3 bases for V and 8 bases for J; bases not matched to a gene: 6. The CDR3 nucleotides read TGTGCCAGCAGTGATTACAGGGGTCGGGAAAAACTGTTTTTT. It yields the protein CASSDYRGREKLFF.

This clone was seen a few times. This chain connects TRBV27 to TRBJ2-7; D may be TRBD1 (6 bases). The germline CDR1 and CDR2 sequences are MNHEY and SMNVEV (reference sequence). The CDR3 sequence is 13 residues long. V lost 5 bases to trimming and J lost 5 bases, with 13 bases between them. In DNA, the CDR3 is TGTGCCAGCAGTCTCAACAGGGACCACGAGCAGTACTTC. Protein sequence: CASSLNRDHEQYF.

DNA for the CDR3: TGTGCCAGCAGCTTGGTGAACTATGGCTACACCTTC. Its protein is CASSLVNYGYTF. J is TRBJ1-2 and V is TRBV7-2; D not resolved. This CDR3 spans 12 amino acids. Germline-derived CDR1 and CDR2 are SGHTA and FQGNSA. Trimming left V 3 bases short and J 2 bases short, with 4 bases between. The entire variable domain, with the rest obtained from reference TRBV7-2 and TRBJ1-2, is as follows: GAGVSQSPSNKVTEKGKDVELRCDPISGHTALYWYRQSLGQGLEFLIYFQGNSAPDKSGLPSDRFSAERTGGSVSTLTIQRTQQEDSAVYLCASSLVNYGYTFGSGTRLTVV.

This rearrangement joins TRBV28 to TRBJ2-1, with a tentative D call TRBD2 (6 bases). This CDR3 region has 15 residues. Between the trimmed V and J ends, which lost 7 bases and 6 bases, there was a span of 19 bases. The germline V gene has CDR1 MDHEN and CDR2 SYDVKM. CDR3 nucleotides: TGTGCCAGCATTACGGAAATGGAGACTAGCAATGAGCAGTTCTTC. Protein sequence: CASITEMETSNEQFF.

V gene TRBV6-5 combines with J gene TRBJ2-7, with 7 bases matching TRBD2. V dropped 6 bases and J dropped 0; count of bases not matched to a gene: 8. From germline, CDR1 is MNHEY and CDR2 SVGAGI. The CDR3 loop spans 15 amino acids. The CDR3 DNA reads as TGTGCCAGCAGGGGGCGGGAGCTCGGCTCCTACGAGCAGTACTTC. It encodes CASRGRELGSYEQYF.